Below, one T cell receptor beta chain is given with its context. The source of the sample is a study of T-cell memory formation after mild COVID-19. The CDR3 has 15 residues. Trimming cost V 1 base and J 2 bases, with 11 bases left between them. Germline CDR1 and CDR2: SGHKS and YYEKEE (reference sequence). TCRdb re-analysed the 5' RACE reads in MiXCR, keeping a single row per CDR3 protein. Among about 84,000 distinct CDR3 sequences listed, around 13% were seen once. Material for sequencing was PBMCs or a T cell subset sorted from them (not recorded which). The clonotype comes from an adult woman who had mild COVID-19 (a few samples of this study predate the infection). Cell type and time point are not known. The V and J genes are TRBV5-5 and TRBJ2-3; TRBD1 might be the D (5 bases). The CDR3 sequence is CASSLLDTDTDTQYF. The CDR3 DNA reads as TGTGCCAGCAGCTTGCTGGACACCGACACAGATACGCAGTATTTT.